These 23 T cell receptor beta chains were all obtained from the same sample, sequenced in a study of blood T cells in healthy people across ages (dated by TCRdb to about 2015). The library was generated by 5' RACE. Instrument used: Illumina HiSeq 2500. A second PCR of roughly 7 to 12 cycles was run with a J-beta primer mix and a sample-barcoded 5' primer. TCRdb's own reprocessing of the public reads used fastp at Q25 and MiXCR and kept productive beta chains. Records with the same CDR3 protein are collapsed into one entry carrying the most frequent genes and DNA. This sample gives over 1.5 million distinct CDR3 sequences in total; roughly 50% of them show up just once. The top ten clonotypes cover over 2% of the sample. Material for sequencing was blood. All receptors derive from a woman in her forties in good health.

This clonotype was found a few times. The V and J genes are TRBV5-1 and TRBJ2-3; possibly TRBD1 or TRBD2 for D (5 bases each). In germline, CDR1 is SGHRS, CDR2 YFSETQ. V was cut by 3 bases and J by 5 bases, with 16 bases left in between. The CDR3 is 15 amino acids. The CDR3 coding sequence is TGCGCCAGCAGCTCGACCGGGACGCAAGGAGATACGCAGTATTTT. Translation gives CASSSTGTQGDTQYF.

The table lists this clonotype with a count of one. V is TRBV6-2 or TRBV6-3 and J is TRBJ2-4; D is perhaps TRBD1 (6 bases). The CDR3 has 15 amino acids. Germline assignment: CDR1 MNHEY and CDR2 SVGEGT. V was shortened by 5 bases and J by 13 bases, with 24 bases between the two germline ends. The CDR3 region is CASSPDSGHYNEQYF. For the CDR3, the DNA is TGTGCCAGCAGTCCGGACAGCGGCCACTACAATGAGCAGTACTTC.

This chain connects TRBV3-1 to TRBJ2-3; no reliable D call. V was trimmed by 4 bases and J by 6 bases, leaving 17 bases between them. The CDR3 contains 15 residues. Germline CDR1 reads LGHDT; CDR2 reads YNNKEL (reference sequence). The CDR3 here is CASSPRKGLSDTQYF. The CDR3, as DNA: TGTGCCAGCAGCCCGAGAAAGGGTTTATCGGATACGCAGTATTTT.

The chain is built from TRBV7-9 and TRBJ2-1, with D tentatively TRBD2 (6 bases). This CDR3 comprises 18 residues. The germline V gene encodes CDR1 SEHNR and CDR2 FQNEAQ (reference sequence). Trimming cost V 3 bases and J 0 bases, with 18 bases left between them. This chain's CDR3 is CASSFGLLAGSSYNEQFF. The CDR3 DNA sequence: TGTGCCAGCAGCTTCGGCCTCTTGGCGGGGAGCTCCTACAATGAGCAGTTCTTC. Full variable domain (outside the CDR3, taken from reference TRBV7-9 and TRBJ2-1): DTGVSQNPRHKITKRGQNVTFRCDPISEHNRLYWYRQTLGQGPEFLTYFQNEAQLEKSRLLSDRFSAERPKGSFSTLEIQRTEQGDSAMYLCASSFGLLAGSSYNEQFFGPGTRLTVL.

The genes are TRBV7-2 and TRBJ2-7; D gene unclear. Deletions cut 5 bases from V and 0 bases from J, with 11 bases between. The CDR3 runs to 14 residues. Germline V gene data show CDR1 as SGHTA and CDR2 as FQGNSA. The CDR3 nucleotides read TGTGCCAGCAGCCTAGACATTCTCTCCTACGAGCAGTACTTC. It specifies CASSLDILSYEQYF.

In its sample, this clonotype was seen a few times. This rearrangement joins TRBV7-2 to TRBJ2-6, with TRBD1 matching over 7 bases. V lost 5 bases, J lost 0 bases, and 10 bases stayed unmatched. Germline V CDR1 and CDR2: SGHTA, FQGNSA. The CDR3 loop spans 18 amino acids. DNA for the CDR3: TGTGCCAGCAGCGGACGACAGGGTGCAAGCTCTGGGGCCAACGTCCTGACTTTC. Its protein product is CASSGRQGASSGANVLTF.

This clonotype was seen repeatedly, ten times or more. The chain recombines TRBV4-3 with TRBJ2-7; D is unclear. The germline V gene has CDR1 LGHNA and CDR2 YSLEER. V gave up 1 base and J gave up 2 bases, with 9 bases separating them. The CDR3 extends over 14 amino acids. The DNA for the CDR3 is TGCGCCAGCAGCCAAGCCCTTGGGGCCTACGAGCAGTACTTC. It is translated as CASSQALGAYEQYF.

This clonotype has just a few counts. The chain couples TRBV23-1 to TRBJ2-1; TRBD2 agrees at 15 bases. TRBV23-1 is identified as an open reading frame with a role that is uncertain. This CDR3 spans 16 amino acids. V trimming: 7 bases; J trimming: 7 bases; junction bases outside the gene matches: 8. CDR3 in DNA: TGCGCCAGCACCGGACTAGCGGGGGGGCCTCAAAATGAGCAGTTCTTC. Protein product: CASTGLAGGPQNEQFF.

CDR3 nucleotides: TGCAGTGCTAGACAGGGCAGTGGGACCCAGTACTTC. This gives the protein CSARQGSGTQYF. The chain uses TRBV20-1 and TRBJ2-5; a possible D gene is TRBD1 (5 bases). CDR3 size: 12 residues. V lost 2 bases and J lost 7, with 11 bases in between. In germline, CDR1 is DFQATT, CDR2 SNEGSKA (reference sequence).

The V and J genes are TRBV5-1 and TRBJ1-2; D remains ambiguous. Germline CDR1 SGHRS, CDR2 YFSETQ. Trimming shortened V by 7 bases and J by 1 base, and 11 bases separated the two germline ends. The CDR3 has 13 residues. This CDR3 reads CASQKDFNYGYTF. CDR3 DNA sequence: TGCGCCAGCCAAAAAGACTTTAACTATGGCTACACCTTC.

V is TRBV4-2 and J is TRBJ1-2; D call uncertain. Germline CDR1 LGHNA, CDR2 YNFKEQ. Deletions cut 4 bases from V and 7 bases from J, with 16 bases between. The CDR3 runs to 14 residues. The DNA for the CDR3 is TGTGCCAGCAGCCCCCTGAGGGAGGGCTCTGGCTACACCTTC. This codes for CASSPLREGSGYTF.

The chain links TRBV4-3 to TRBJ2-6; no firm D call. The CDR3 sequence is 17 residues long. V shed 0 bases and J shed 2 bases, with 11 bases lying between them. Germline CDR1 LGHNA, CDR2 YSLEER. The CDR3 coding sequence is TGCGCCAGCAGCCAAGATACTATTGTCGCTGGGGCCAACGTCCTGACTTTC. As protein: CASSQDTIVAGANVLTF.

In DNA form, the CDR3 reads TGCGCCAGCAAAGGAACCAACACTAACTATGGCTACACCTTC. Amino acids: CASKGTNTNYGYTF. The gene calls are TRBV5-1 and TRBJ1-2; no clear D. Trimming took off 6 bases at V and 0 bases at J, with 12 bases between the two ends. There are 14 residues in the CDR3. The germline gives CDR1 SGHRS, CDR2 YFSETQ.

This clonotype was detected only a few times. This chain's CDR3 is CASRLGASGGETQYF. CDR3 DNA: TGTGCCAGCAGATTGGGGGCGTCTGGGGGAGAGACCCAGTACTTC. This rearrangement joins TRBV7-2 to TRBJ2-5; the D gene is possibly TRBD1 (6 bases). CDR1 is SGHTA, CDR2 FQGNSA, per germline. The CDR3 covers 15 residues. V lost 6 bases and J lost 4, with 18 bases in between.

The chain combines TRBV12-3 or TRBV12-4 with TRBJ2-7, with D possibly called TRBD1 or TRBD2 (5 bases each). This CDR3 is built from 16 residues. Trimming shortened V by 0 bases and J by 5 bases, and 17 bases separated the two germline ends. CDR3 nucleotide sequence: TGTGCCAGCAGTTTAGCGCGGGCAGGGAGCCCCCACGAGCAGTACTTC. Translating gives CASSLARAGSPHEQYF.

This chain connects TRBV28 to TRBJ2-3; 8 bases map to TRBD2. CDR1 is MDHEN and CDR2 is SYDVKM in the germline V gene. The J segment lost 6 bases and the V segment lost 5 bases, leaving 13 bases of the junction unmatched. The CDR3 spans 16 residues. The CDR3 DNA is TGTGCCAGCAGTGTCGCCCCACGGGGGGGATCGGATACGCAGTATTTT. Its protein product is CASSVAPRGGSDTQYF.

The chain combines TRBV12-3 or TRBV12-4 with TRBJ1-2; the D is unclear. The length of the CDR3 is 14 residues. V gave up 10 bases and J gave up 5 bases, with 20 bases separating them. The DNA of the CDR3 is TGTGCCACCCACCCTGGGCCGAGCGCATATGGCTACACCTTC. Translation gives CATHPGPSAYGYTF.

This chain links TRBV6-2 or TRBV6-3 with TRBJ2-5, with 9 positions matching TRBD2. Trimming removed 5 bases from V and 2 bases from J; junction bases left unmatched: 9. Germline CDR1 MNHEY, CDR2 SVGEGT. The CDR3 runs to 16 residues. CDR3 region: CASSIGLAGTQETQYF. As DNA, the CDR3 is TGTGCCAGCAGTATTGGTCTAGCGGGGACGCAAGAGACCCAGTACTTC.

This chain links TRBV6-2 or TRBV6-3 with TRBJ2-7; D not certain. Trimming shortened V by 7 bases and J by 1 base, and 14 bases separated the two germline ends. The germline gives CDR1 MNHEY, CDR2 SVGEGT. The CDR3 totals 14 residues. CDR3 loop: CASTFDGSSYEQYF. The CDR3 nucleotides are TGTGCCAGCACTTTTGACGGATCTTCCTACGAGCAGTACTTC.

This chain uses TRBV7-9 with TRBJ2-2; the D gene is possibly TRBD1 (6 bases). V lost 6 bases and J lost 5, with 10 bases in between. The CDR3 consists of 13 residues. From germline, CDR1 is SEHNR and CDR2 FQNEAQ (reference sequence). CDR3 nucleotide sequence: TGTGCCAGCAGTTCACAGGGTACCGGGGAGCTGTTTTTT. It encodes CASSSQGTGELFF.

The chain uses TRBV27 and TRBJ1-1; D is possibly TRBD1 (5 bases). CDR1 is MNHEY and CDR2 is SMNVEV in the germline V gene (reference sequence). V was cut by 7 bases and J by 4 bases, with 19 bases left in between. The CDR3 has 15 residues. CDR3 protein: CASTISPGAGTEAFF. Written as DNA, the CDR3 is TGTGCCAGCACCATTAGCCCCGGGGCTGGCACTGAAGCTTTCTTT.

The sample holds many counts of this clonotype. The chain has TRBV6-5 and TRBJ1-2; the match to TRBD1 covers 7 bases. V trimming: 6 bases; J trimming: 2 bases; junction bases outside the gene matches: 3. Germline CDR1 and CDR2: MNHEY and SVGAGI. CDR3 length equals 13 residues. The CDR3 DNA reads TGTGCCAGCAGCCGGGACAGCAACTATGGCTACACCTTC. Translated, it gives CASSRDSNYGYTF.

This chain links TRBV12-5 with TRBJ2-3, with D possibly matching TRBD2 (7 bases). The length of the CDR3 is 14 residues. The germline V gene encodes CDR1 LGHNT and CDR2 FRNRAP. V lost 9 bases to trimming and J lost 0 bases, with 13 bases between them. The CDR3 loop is CASLGGGSTDTQYF. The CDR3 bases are TGTGCTAGCTTGGGCGGGGGCAGCACAGATACGCAGTATTTT.